Below are 10 T cell receptor beta chains sequenced from a single sample in a study of PD-L1 blockade in urothelial cancer. Generated by immunoSEQ multiplex PCR, the TCRdb table keeps only in-frame clones and is missing some. This sample has about 29,000 clones, with around 90% found just once. The sample was PBMCs, taken around atezolizumab (anti-PD-L1) treatment. The receptors were gathered from a man in his fifties with urothelial cancer.

V usage is TRBV29-1 and J usage is TRBJ2-5, with 7 bases identical to TRBD1. Germline V gene data show CDR1 as SQVTM and CDR2 as ANQGSEA. The CDR3 contains 14 residues. The V segment lost 5 bases and the J segment 2 bases; nucleotides outside the gene matches: 8. CDR3 in amino acids: CSVQQGLGQETQYF. In DNA, the CDR3 is TGCAGCGTTCAACAGGGGTTGGGTCAAGAGACCCAGTACTTC.

This chain uses TRBV4-3 with TRBJ2-1, with 8 bases identical to TRBD1. V dropped 2 bases and J dropped 0; count of bases not matched to a gene: 3. The CDR3 totals 16 residues. Germline assignment: CDR1 LGHNA and CDR2 YSLEER. CDR3 in amino acids: CASSQQGASSYNEQFF. The DNA of the CDR3 is TGCGCCAGCAGCCAACAGGGGGCGAGCTCCTACAATGAGCAGTTCTTC.

V gene TRBV5-4 combines with J gene TRBJ2-1; maybe TRBD1 (7 bases). The CDR3 is 15 amino acids. Per germline, CDR1 SGHNT and CDR2 YYREEE (reference sequence). V lost 0 bases to trimming and J lost 8 bases, with 15 bases between them. CDR3 nucleotides: TGTGCCAGCAGCTTGGTGGCAGGGGGAGGCGATGAGCAGTTCTTC. Its protein is CASSLVAGGGDEQFF.

This rearrangement joins TRBV4-3 to TRBJ2-3, with a possible D match to TRBD1 (5 bases). CDR3 size: 17 residues. The germline V gene has CDR1 LGHNA and CDR2 YSLEER. The V and J ends lost 1 base and 0 bases respectively, with 14 bases between them. The CDR3 coding sequence is TGCGCCAGCAGCCAAGCCGGACACCCGTTTAGCACAGATACGCAGTATTTT. It encodes CASSQAGHPFSTDTQYF.

The DNA of the CDR3 is TGTGCCAGCAGCTTTACAGGGGGCGACTACGAGCAGTACTTC. Its protein is CASSFTGGDYEQYF. The rearrangement uses TRBV7-9 and TRBJ2-7; 9 bases fit TRBD1. Trimming took 3 bases from V and 3 from J; bases not matched to a gene: 3. The germline V gene has CDR1 SEHNR and CDR2 FQNEAQ (reference sequence). This CDR3 is 14 amino acids long.

The table lists this clone with a count of one. The chain joins TRBV5-3 to TRBJ2-1; 12 nucleotides align to TRBD2. TRBV5-3 is assigned to the ORF class and has an uncertain function. V trimming: 1 base; J trimming: 0 bases; junction bases outside the gene matches: 8. The CDR3 covers 19 residues. DNA of the CDR3: TGTGCCAGAAGCTTGCGGCTAGCGGGAGGGCCGAGCTCCTACAATGAGCAGTTCTTC. Translation gives CARSLRLAGGPSSYNEQFF.

The chain uses TRBV10-3 and TRBJ1-2; D may be TRBD1 (5 bases). The CDR3 spans 12 residues. In germline, CDR1 is ENHRY, CDR2 SYGVKD. Trimming removed 4 bases from V and 4 bases from J, with 7 bases in between. The CDR3: CAISGDSYGYTF. CDR3 coding DNA: TGTGCCATCAGTGGCGACAGCTATGGCTACACCTTC.

The chain recombines TRBV27 with TRBJ2-7; 8 bases agree with TRBD1. J gave up 4 bases and V 6 bases, and 5 bases lay outside the gene matches. Germline V gene lookup returns CDR1 MNHEY and CDR2 SMNVEV (reference sequence). The CDR3 extends over 13 amino acids. CDR3 coding DNA: TGTGCCAGCAGCCCAGGGGGCATGTACGAGCAGTACTTC. Residues: CASSPGGMYEQYF.

This chain connects TRBV5-1 to TRBJ2-6, with TRBD1 identical over 10 bases. V dropped 4 bases and J dropped 1; count of bases not matched to a gene: 14. The germline CDR1 and CDR2 sequences are SGHRS and YFSETQ. The CDR3 is 20 residues long. The CDR3 loop is CASSPRLYRDRGSGANVLTF. DNA for the CDR3: TGCGCCAGCAGCCCTAGACTCTACCGGGACAGGGGATCTGGGGCCAACGTCCTGACTTTC. Combining the CDR3 with reference TRBV5-1 and TRBJ2-6 gives the whole variable domain KAGVTQTPRYLIKTRGQQVTLSCSPISGHRSVSWYQQTPGQGLQFLFEYFSETQRNKGNFPGRFSGRQFSNSRSEMNVSTLELGDSALYLCASSPRLYRDRGSGANVLTFGAGSRLTVL.

The chain carries TRBV7-2 and TRBJ1-6; possibly TRBD1 for D (6 bases). From germline, CDR1 is SGHTA and CDR2 FQGNSA. V dropped 2 bases and J dropped 6 bases, with 11 bases sitting between them. The CDR3 length is 15 residues. The CDR3 sequence: CASSLIAGVNSPLHF. The CDR3 bases are TGTGCCAGCAGCTTAATTGCAGGGGTTAATTCACCCCTCCACTTT.